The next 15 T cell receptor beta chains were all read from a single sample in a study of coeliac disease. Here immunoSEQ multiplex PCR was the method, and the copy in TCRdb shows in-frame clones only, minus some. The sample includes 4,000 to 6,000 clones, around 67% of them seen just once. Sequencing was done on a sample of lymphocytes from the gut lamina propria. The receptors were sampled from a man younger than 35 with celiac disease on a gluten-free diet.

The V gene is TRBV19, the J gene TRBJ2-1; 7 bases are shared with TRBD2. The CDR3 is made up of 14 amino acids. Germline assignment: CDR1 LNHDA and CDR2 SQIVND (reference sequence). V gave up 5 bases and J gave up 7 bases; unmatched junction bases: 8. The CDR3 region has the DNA TGTGCCAGTAGTGTGGGACTATCAGTTAATGAGCAGTTCTTC. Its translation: CASSVGLSVNEQFF.

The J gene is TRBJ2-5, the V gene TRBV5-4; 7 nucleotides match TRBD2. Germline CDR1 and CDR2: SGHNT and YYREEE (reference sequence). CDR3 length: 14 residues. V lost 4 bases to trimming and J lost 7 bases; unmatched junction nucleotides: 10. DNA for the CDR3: TGTGCCAGCAGCGCGGGGACTGGGGAGGGGACCCAGTACTTC. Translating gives CASSAGTGEGTQYF.

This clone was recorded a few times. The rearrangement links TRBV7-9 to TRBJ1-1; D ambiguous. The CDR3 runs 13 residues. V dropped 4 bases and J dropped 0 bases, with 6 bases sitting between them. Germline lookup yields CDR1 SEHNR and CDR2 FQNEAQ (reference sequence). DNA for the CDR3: TGTGCCAGCAGCTCACATATGAACACTGAAGCTTTCTTT. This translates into CASSSHMNTEAFF.

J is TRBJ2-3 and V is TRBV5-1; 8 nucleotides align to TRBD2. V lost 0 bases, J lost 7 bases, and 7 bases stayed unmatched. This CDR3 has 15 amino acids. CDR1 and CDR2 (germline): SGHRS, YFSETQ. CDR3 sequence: CASSLATGGRNTQYF. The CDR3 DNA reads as TGCGCCAGCAGCTTGGCCACGGGGGGGCGAAATACGCAGTATTTT.

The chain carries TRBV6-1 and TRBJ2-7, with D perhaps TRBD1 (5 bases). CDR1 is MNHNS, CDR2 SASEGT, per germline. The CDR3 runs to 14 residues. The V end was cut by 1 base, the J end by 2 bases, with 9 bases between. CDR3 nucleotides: TGTGCCAGCAGTGAAGTTGGCAGGGCCTACGAGCAGTACTTC. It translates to CASSEVGRAYEQYF.

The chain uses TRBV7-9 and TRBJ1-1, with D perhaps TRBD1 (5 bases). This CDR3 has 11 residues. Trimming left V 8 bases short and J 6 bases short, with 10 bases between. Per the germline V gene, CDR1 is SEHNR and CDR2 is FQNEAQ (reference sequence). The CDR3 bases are TGTGCCAGCCGCAGGGAACCTGAAGCTTTCTTT. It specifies CASRREPEAFF. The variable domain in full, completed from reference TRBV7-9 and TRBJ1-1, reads DTGVSQNPRHKITKRGQNVTFRCDPISEHNRLYWYRQTLGQGPEFLTYFQNEAQLEKSRLLSDRFSAERPKGSFSTLEIQRTEQGDSAMYLCASRREPEAFFGQGTRLTVV.

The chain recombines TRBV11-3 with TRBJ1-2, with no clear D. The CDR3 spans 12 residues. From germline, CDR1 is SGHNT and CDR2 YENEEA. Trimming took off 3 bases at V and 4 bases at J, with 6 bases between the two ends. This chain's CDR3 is CASSLSSYGYTF. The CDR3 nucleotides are TGTGCCAGCAGCTTGTCCAGCTATGGCTACACCTTC.

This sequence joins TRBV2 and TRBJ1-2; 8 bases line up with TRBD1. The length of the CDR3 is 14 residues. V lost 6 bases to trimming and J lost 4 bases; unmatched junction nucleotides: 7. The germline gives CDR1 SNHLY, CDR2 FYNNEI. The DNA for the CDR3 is TGTGCCAGCAGATCAGGACAGGGATCCTATGGCTACACCTTC. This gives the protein CASRSGQGSYGYTF.

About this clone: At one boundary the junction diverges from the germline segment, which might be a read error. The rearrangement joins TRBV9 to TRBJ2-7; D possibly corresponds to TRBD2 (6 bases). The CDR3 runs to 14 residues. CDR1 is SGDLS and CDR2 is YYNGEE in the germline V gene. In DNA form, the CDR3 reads TGTGCCAGCAGCATATACCGGGACTTCTACGAGCAATACTTC. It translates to CASSIYRDFYEQYF.

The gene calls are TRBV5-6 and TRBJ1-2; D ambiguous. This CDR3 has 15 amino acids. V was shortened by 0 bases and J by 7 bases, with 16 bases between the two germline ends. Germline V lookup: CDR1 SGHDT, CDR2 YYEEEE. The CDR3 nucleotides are TGTGCCAGCAGCTTGGGATTTTCATTAGGCGGTGGCTACACCTTC. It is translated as CASSLGFSLGGGYTF.

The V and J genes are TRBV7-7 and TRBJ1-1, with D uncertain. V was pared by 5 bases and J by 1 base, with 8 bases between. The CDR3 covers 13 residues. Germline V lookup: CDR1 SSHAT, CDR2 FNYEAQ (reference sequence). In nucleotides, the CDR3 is TGTGCCAGCAGCCGGCAGGAGAACACTGAAGCTTTCTTT. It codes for CASSRQENTEAFF. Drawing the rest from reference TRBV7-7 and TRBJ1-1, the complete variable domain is GAGVSQSPRYKVTKRGQDVTLRCDPISSHATLYWYQQALGQGPEFLTYFNYEAQPDKSGLPSDRFSAERPEGSISTLTIQRTEQRDSAMYRCASSRQENTEAFFGQGTRLTVV.

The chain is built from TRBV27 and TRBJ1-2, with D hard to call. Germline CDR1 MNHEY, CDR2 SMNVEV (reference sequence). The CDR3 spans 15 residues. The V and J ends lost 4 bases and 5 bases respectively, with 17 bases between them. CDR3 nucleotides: TGTGCCAGCAGTTCCAAAGCCATCCCAAAATATGGCTACACCTTC. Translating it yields CASSSKAIPKYGYTF.

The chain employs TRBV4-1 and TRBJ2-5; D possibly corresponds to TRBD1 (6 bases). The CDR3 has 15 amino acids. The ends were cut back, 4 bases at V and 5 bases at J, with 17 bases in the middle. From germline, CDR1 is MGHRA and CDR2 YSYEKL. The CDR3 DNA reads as TGCGCCAGCAGCCCCCAGTGGAGCAGGGGCGAGACCCAGTACTTC. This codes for CASSPQWSRGETQYF.

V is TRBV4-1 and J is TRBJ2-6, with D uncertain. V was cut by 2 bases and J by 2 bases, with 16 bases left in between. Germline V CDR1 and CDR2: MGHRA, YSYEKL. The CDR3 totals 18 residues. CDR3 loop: CASSQRLSTEPGANVLTF. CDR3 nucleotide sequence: TGCGCCAGCAGCCAAAGGTTATCTACAGAACCTGGGGCCAACGTCCTGACTTTC.

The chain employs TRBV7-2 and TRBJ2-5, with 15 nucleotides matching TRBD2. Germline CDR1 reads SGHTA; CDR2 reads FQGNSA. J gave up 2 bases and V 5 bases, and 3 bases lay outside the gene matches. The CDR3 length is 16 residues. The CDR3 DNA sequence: TGTGCCAGCAGCCTGGGACTAGCGGGGGGTCAAGAGACCCAGTACTTC. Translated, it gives CASSLGLAGGQETQYF.